A single sample is the source of the 30 T cell receptor beta chains below, sequenced in a study of blood T cells in healthy people across ages. Next came a second PCR, run for about 7 to 11 cycles, which used a sample-barcoded 5' primer along with a J-beta primer mix. TCRdb re-analysed the 5' RACE reads in MiXCR, keeping a single row per CDR3 protein. The table records around 500,000 distinct CDR3 sequences, more than 45% of them present only once. The source material was blood. The receptors shown here come from an elderly man in good health.

This clonotype has more than one count but fewer than ten. CDR3 DNA: TGTGCCAGCAGCTTGACAGACGTTGGGGAGTACTTC. It translates to CASSLTDVGEYF. This chain joins TRBV5-6 and TRBJ2-5; D is uncertain. Between the trimmed V and J ends, which lost 1 base and 12 bases, there was a span of 13 bases. Germline lookup yields CDR1 SGHDT and CDR2 YYEEEE. The CDR3 length is 12 residues.

The chain is built from TRBV4-1 and TRBJ2-7; the D is unclear. V was shortened by 0 bases and J by 3 bases, with 9 bases between the two germline ends. Germline V lookup: CDR1 MGHRA, CDR2 YSYEKL. This CDR3 has 14 amino acids. The CDR3 nucleotides are TGCGCCAGCAGCCAAGAAGGAGCCTTCTACGAGCAGTACTTC. The encoded protein is CASSQEGAFYEQYF.

The sample holds a few counts of this clonotype. The CDR3 spells CAVDRGSNNEQFF. The CDR3 DNA sequence: TGTGCCGTCGACAGGGGATCAAACAATGAGCAGTTCTTC. This rearrangement joins TRBV10-3 to TRBJ2-1; 8 positions match TRBD1. This CDR3 has 13 residues. CDR1 is ENHRY and CDR2 is SYGVKD in the germline V gene. V was clipped by 11 bases and J by 5 bases; unmatched bases: 8.

This clonotype came up a few times. V and J are TRBV5-1 and TRBJ1-6; 10 bases are shared with TRBD1. V dropped 4 bases and J dropped 8; count of bases not matched to a gene: 3. This CDR3 is built from 14 residues. CDR1 and CDR2 (germline): SGHRS, YFSETQ. For the CDR3, the DNA is TGCGCCAGCAGCACGGGACAGGGGCATTCACCCCTCCACTTT. Translated, it gives CASSTGQGHSPLHF.

The J gene is TRBJ1-5, the V gene TRBV2; D is possibly TRBD1 (6 bases). Germline V gene lookup returns CDR1 SNHLY and CDR2 FYNNEI. This CDR3 comprises 13 residues. Trimming removed 4 bases at V and 5 bases at J, with 9 bases between. As DNA, the CDR3 is TGTGCCAGCAGTGGGGAGGGGGATCAGCCCCAGCATTTT. As protein: CASSGEGDQPQHF.

The rearrangement joins TRBV29-1 to TRBJ1-5, with D perhaps matching TRBD1 (5 bases). CDR1 SQVTM and CDR2 ANQGSEA come from the germline V gene. The CDR3 runs 15 residues. V was cut by 5 bases and J by 0 bases, with 14 bases left in between. CDR3 nucleotides: TGCAGCGTTCGTGACGGGGGAAATAGCAATCAGCCCCAGCATTTT. Protein product: CSVRDGGNSNQPQHF. Using reference TRBV29-1 and TRBJ1-5 for the parts outside the CDR3, the full variable domain is SAVISQKPSRDICQRGTSLTIQCQVDSQVTMMFWYRQQPGQSLTLIATANQGSEATYESGFVIDKFPISRPNLTFSTLTVSNMSPEDSSIYLCSVRDGGNSNQPQHFGDGTRLSIL.

The rearrangement joins TRBV12-3 or TRBV12-4 to TRBJ1-6, with TRBD1 identical over 7 bases. V was clipped by 5 bases and J by 14 bases; unmatched bases: 18. The CDR3 is 16 residues long. In DNA, the CDR3 is TGTGCCAGCAGTCTCAGGGAAGGACAGGCGATTCAGTCCCTCCACTTT. Residues: CASSLREGQAIQSLHF.

The CDR3 sequence is CASRETDRVSSYEQYF. CDR3 nucleotide sequence: TGTGCCAGCAGGGAGACGGACAGGGTGAGCTCCTACGAGCAGTACTTC. V is TRBV6-6 and J is TRBJ2-7, with 8 bases aligning to TRBD1. In germline, CDR1 is MNHNY, CDR2 SVGAGI (reference sequence). The ends lost 6 bases at V and 0 bases at J; junction bases unmatched: 10. The CDR3 extends over 16 amino acids.

This rearrangement joins TRBV20-1 to TRBJ2-3; TRBD2 aligns across 7 bases. CDR1 DFQATT and CDR2 SNEGSKA come from the germline V gene (reference sequence). CDR3 length equals 15 residues. V lost 0 bases to trimming and J lost 5 bases; unmatched junction nucleotides: 8. CDR3 amino acids: CSARDLAAFGDTQYF. In DNA form, the CDR3 reads TGCAGTGCTAGAGATCTAGCGGCCTTCGGAGATACGCAGTATTTT.

The V call is TRBV30, the J call TRBJ2-3; D is uncertain. Trimming removed 0 bases at V and 1 base at J, with 8 bases between. Looked up from germline, CDR1 is GTSNPN and CDR2 is SVGIG (reference sequence). The CDR3 extends over 14 amino acids. The chain's CDR3 is CAWSVRAGTDTQYF. The CDR3 region has the DNA TGTGCCTGGAGTGTTAGGGCAGGCACAGATACGCAGTATTTT.

The chain has TRBV4-3 and TRBJ2-1, with 11 bases that match TRBD1. Trimming cost V 2 bases and J 8 bases; bases outside gene matches: 2. This CDR3 comprises 14 residues. Per germline, CDR1 LGHNA and CDR2 YSLEER. The CDR3 is CASSQWTGGDEQFF. The CDR3, as DNA: TGCGCCAGCAGCCAATGGACAGGGGGCGATGAGCAGTTCTTC.

V and J are TRBV29-1 and TRBJ2-3, with 7 bases lining up with TRBD2. The CDR3 length is 14 residues. Germline V CDR1 and CDR2: SQVTM, ANQGSEA. V lost 5 bases and J lost 2; bases outside the gene matches: 7. The CDR3 coding sequence is TGCAGCGTTTGGCTAGCGGAGAACACAGATACGCAGTATTTT. It codes for CSVWLAENTDTQYF.

This chain connects TRBV6-5 to TRBJ2-1; 9 nucleotides agree with TRBD2. V trimming: 0 bases; J trimming: 3 bases; junction bases outside the gene matches: 12. Germline values: CDR1 MNHEY, CDR2 SVGAGI. This CDR3 has 19 residues. The CDR3 loop reads CASSYSGLAGRYGYNEQFF. For the CDR3, the DNA is TGTGCCAGCAGTTACTCGGGTCTAGCGGGACGCTACGGCTACAATGAGCAGTTCTTC.

The CDR3, as DNA: TGCGCCAGCAGCTTGGACAGGGGGACTGAAAAACTGTTTTTT. Its protein is CASSLDRGTEKLFF. The V gene is TRBV5-1, the J gene TRBJ1-4; 8 bases agree with TRBD1. V lost 0 bases and J lost 7; bases outside the gene matches: 2. This CDR3 spans 14 amino acids. In germline, CDR1 is SGHRS, CDR2 YFSETQ.

The rearrangement uses TRBV11-1 and TRBJ2-6; unclear D gene. Per germline, CDR1 SGHAT and CDR2 FQDESV (reference sequence). The V and J ends lost 5 bases and 0 bases respectively, with 8 bases between them. The CDR3 consists of 15 residues. CDR3 region: CASSRPSSGANVLTF. The DNA of the CDR3 is TGTGCCAGCAGCCGGCCCAGCTCTGGGGCCAACGTCCTGACTTTC.

This clonotype was observed a few times. The chain joins TRBV3-1 to TRBJ2-7; D is perhaps TRBD2 (6 bases). Germline values: CDR1 LGHDT, CDR2 YNNKEL (reference sequence). There are 13 residues in the CDR3. V lost 8 bases and J 1 base, leaving 12 bases between the germline ends. CDR3 in DNA: TGTGCCAGCCCCCACCGGGGGTCCTACGAGCAGTACTTC. Protein sequence: CASPHRGSYEQYF.

J is TRBJ1-6 and V is TRBV20-1; no reliable D call. The CDR3 contains 14 residues. Trimming left V 1 base short and J 10 bases short, with 14 bases between. The germline CDR1 and CDR2 sequences are DFQATT and SNEGSKA (reference sequence). DNA of the CDR3: TGCAGTGCTAGAGTCAAGCAAGATTTATCACCCCTCCACTTT. Amino acid sequence: CSARVKQDLSPLHF.

This rearrangement joins TRBV7-3 to TRBJ2-1, with D perhaps given as TRBD1 or TRBD2 (5 bases each). The CDR3 sequence is 14 residues long. V was pared by 6 bases and J by 6 bases, with 15 bases between. CDR1 is SGHTA, CDR2 FQGTGA, per germline. The CDR3 nucleotides read TGTGCCAGCAGTGGGACCCCGGAGGCCAATGAGCAGTTCTTC. This gives the protein CASSGTPEANEQFF.

The genes are TRBV5-1 and TRBJ2-1; 15 bases match TRBD2. This CDR3 contains 19 residues. The V and J ends lost 4 bases and 4 bases, in that order; junction bases with no gene match: 12. Per the germline V gene, CDR1 is SGHRS and CDR2 is YFSETQ. The CDR3 reads CASSNRPRGLAGGYNEQFF. The DNA for the CDR3 is TGCGCCAGCAGCAACAGACCTCGGGGACTAGCGGGAGGTTACAATGAGCAGTTCTTC. The full variable domain, in which reference TRBV5-1 and TRBJ2-1 provide the parts outside the CDR3, is KAGVTQTPRYLIKTRGQQVTLSCSPISGHRSVSWYQQTPGQGLQFLFEYFSETQRNKGNFPGRFSGRQFSNSRSEMNVSTLELGDSALYLCASSNRPRGLAGGYNEQFFGPGTRLTVL.

The chain has TRBV20-1 and TRBJ2-3, with D perhaps matching TRBD1 (6 bases). The V gene's germline CDR1 is DFQATT and CDR2 SNEGSKA (reference sequence). This CDR3 is built from 12 residues. Trimming took 3 bases from V and 4 from J, leaving 8 bases between them. This CDR3 is CSASNRADTQYF. DNA for the CDR3: TGCAGTGCTAGTAACAGGGCAGATACGCAGTATTTT.

This chain connects TRBV7-2 to TRBJ1-2; the D is unclear. V lost 1 base to trimming and J lost 1 base, with 7 bases between them. The CDR3 has 14 amino acids. The germline gives CDR1 SGHTA, CDR2 FQGNSA. CDR3 sequence reads: CASSLGVVNYGYTF. CDR3 coding DNA: TGTGCCAGCAGCTTAGGTGTGGTTAACTATGGCTACACCTTC. Variable domain in full (rest from reference TRBV7-2 and TRBJ1-2): GAGVSQSPSNKVTEKGKDVELRCDPISGHTALYWYRQSLGQGLEFLIYFQGNSAPDKSGLPSDRFSAERTGGSVSTLTIQRTQQEDSAVYLCASSLGVVNYGYTFGSGTRLTVV.

The chain joins TRBV20-1 to TRBJ2-7; D is possibly TRBD1 or TRBD2 (5 bases each). CDR3 length: 13 residues. Trimming cost V 3 bases and J 0 bases, with 9 bases left between them. The germline gives CDR1 DFQATT, CDR2 SNEGSKA (reference sequence). CDR3 region: CSARPGSSYEQYF. The DNA of the CDR3 is TGCAGTGCTAGGCCAGGGAGCTCCTACGAGCAGTACTTC.

This chain connects TRBV20-1 to TRBJ2-7; the D is unclear. Germline CDR1 reads DFQATT; CDR2 reads SNEGSKA (reference sequence). The germline V and J ends were trimmed by 2 bases and 3 bases, with 8 bases remaining between them. CDR3 length: 12 amino acids. CDR3: CSARSVSYEQYF. CDR3 nucleotide sequence: TGCAGTGCTAGATCCGTGAGCTACGAGCAGTACTTC.

The rearrangement joins TRBV2 to TRBJ2-1, with unresolved D. Germline V gene lookup returns CDR1 SNHLY and CDR2 FYNNEI. V lost 6 bases, J lost 7 bases, and 16 bases lay in between. The CDR3 contains 14 residues. CDR3 nucleotide sequence: TGTGCCAGCAGCGCCCTCTTCACTGGGAATGAGCAGTTCTTC. This gives the protein CASSALFTGNEQFF.

V usage is TRBV28 and J usage is TRBJ2-4; D possibly corresponds to TRBD2 (5 bases). V lost 2 bases and J 8 bases, leaving 16 bases between the germline ends. CDR1 MDHEN and CDR2 SYDVKM come from the germline V gene. The CDR3 loop spans 15 amino acids. CDR3 in DNA: TGTGCCAGCAGTTTACTAGGGCCCAGCGGCTACATTCAGTACTTC. It is translated as CASSLLGPSGYIQYF.

The chain employs TRBV7-9 and TRBJ2-7; 8 bases line up with TRBD2. Per germline, CDR1 SEHNR and CDR2 FQNEAQ (reference sequence). The CDR3 extends over 17 amino acids. The V and J ends lost 1 base and 3 bases, in that order; junction bases with no gene match: 11. This CDR3 is CASSLGTSGRAGYEQYF. Written as DNA, the CDR3 is TGTGCCAGCAGCTTAGGAACCAGCGGGAGAGCCGGCTACGAGCAGTACTTC.

The chain carries TRBV7-8 and TRBJ2-4, with unresolved D. The J call may be wrong; the DNA end is better matched by TRBJ2-7. The germline V gene encodes CDR1 SGHVS and CDR2 FQNEAQ. The CDR3 is 15 residues long. CDR3 sequence reads: CASSLAPVDSYEQYF. Written as DNA, the CDR3 is TGTGCCAGCAGCTTAGCCCCGGTTGACTCCTACGAGCAGTACTTC.

The rearrangement links TRBV21-1 to TRBJ2-3; TRBD1, as called in the table, went unchecked against the DNA. TRBV21-1 is designated a pseudogene. This CDR3 is built from 16 residues. CDR3 sequence (DNA): TGTGCCAGCAGCAAAAGGACAGGGGTACGGACAGATACGCAGTATTTT. As protein: CASSKRTGVRTDTQYF.

The chain recombines TRBV6-5 with TRBJ2-1; a possible D gene is TRBD2 (5 bases). Trimming pared 2 bases from V and 8 bases from J, leaving 16 bases between. The CDR3 sequence is 15 residues long. The germline V gene has CDR1 MNHEY and CDR2 SVGAGI. Here the CDR3 DNA reads TGTGCCAGCAGTTACATGTCCGGGAAGGGCTATGAGCAGTTCTTC. Residues: CASSYMSGKGYEQFF.

This clonotype was found many times. The V call is TRBV6-5, the J call TRBJ2-5, with 11 bases identical to TRBD2. The germline V gene encodes CDR1 MNHEY and CDR2 SVGAGI. Unmatched junction bases numbered 14, after V lost 0 bases and J lost 2 bases. The CDR3 is made up of 20 amino acids. CDR3 nucleotides: TGTGCCAGCAGTTACTCGAGTTTCTTCGGGACTAGCGGATTTCAAGAGACCCAGTACTTC. Its translation is CASSYSSFFGTSGFQETQYF.